This is a list of T cell receptor beta chains from one sample in a study of human versus mouse CDR3 diversity and MHC coevolution. Assay: immunoSEQ multiplex PCR; the TCRdb copy retains only in-frame clones and omits some. In the table there are about 77,000 clones, about nine tenths of which are singletons. The sequenced sample was naive CD4+ T cells from blood. These receptors originate from a person aged 30 to 69 in good health. Both conserved end residues are part of each CDR3. Each record gives: V gene, D gene, clone size, J gene, CDR3 DNA, CDR3 protein. A D gene is named only where the DNA matches it firmly. Clone size is given for some rows only: seen once, a few or many times, or a class if the clone is expanded.

TRBV11-2	-	-	TRBJ1-6	TGTGCCAGCAGGCCCACAGGGACACTCACTTATAATTCACCCCTCCACTTT	CASRPTGTLTYNSPLHF
TRBV7-2	-	once	TRBJ2-3	TGTGCCAGCAGTCTCGCGGGGCCGGGTACGCAGTATTTT	CASSLAGPGTQYF
TRBV11-2	-	-	TRBJ1-6	TGTGCCAGCAGCCCCCAAATACGTAGTTCACCCCTCCACTTT	CASSPQIRSSPLHF
TRBV28	TRBD1	-	TRBJ2-3	TGTGCCAGCAGACGCCTCAAGAGAACCGGGACAGTCAGCACAGATACGCAGTATTTT	CASRRLKRTGTVSTDTQYF
TRBV4-1	-	-	TRBJ1-3	TGCGCCAGCAGCCTACAGACGTCGGGAGGAGGAAACACCATATATTTT	CASSLQTSGGGNTIYF
TRBV28	-	-	TRBJ2-5	TGTGCCAGCAGTTTACGCGTGACCCAGTACTTC	CASSLRVTQYF
TRBV5-1	-	-	TRBJ1-1	TGCGCCAGCAGCTTGGGGACAGCTTGGGCTGAAGCTTTCTTT	CASSLGTAWAEAFF
TRBV19	-	-	TRBJ2-5	TGTGCCAGTAGTACCACAGGGAAAGAGACCCAGTACTTC	CASSTTGKETQYF
TRBV28	-	-	TRBJ2-1	TGTGCCAGCAGACTCAGCGGGGAGCAGTTCTTC	CASRLSGEQFF
TRBV6-5	TRBD1	-	TRBJ1-4	TGTGCCAGCAGACCAGGGACAGGGCAGAAACTGTTTTTT	CASRPGTGQKLFF
TRBV6-5	-	-	TRBJ2-2	TGTGCCAGCGGGAGTCTCACCGGGGAGCTGTTTTTT	CASGSLTGELFF
TRBV6-6	-	-	TRBJ1-1	TGTGCCAGCAGTTACTCTTCGGTGACTGAAGCTTTCTTT	CASSYSSVTEAFF
TRBV25-1	-	-	TRBJ2-1	TGTGCCAGCAGGAAGAGCTCCGTTAATGAGCAGTTCTTC	CASRKSSVNEQFF
TRBV7-9	-	once	TRBJ1-1	TGTGCCAGCAGCTTAGCAGGGAGAGGCACTGAAGCTTTCTTT	CASSLAGRGTEAFF
TRBV5-1	-	-	TRBJ2-2	TGCGCCAGCAGCTTGGTCGTCAGTAACACCGGGGAGCTGTTTTTT	CASSLVVSNTGELFF
TRBV6-5	TRBD1	-	TRBJ1-2	TGTGCCAGCAGTCGCGGGACAGGGCCTAACTATGGCTACACCTTC	CASSRGTGPNYGYTF
TRBV2	TRBD1	-	TRBJ1-2	TGTGCTACGACAGGGTTTGAGGAAGGCTACACCTTC	CATTGFEEGYTF
TRBV13	-	once	TRBJ2-1	TGTGCCAGCAGCTCCCAACTAGGTTGGCAGTTCTTC	CASSSQLGWQFF
TRBV2	TRBD2	-	TRBJ2-5	TGTGCCAGCAGTGAACAGCGGGGCCCGCAAGAGACCCAGTACTTC	CASSEQRGPQETQYF
TRBV6-5	-	-	TRBJ2-1	TGTGCCAGCAGATCCGGGACTTACAATGAGCAGTTCTTC	CASRSGTYNEQFF
TRBV18	TRBD2	-	TRBJ2-3	TGTGCCAGCTCGTTCGAGCGGGGCGGCTCAGATACGCAGTATTTT	CASSFERGGSDTQYF
TRBV28	TRBD1	-	TRBJ2-3	TGTGCCAGCAGTAGTAGGACAGGGGTCACAGATACGCAGTATTTT	CASSSRTGVTDTQYF
TRBV6-4	-	-	TRBJ2-2	TGTGCCAGCAGTGACTCTTTTGCGGGGTCCGGGGAGCTGTTTTTT	CASSDSFAGSGELFF
TRBV29-1	-	-	TRBJ1-1	TGCAGCGTTGAGAACCCGACAGGTCCGAGGACTGAAGCTTTCTTT	CSVENPTGPRTEAFF
TRBV6-5	TRBD2	-	TRBJ2-1	TGTGCCAGCAGTTATTTGGTGGGAGGGCCCCACAATGAGCAGTTCTTC	CASSYLVGGPHNEQFF